The rows below give T cell receptor beta chains drawn from one sample of a study of T cells in Graves' hyperthyroidism and ophthalmopathy. TCRdb analysed the multiplex PCR reads with MiXCR anew, one entry per CDR3 protein. Of about 840,000 distinct CDR3 sequences in the sample, over 35% were seen once. Sequenced: blood. Receptors originate from a man younger than 30 with Graves' hyperthyroidism. CDR3s leave out the opening cysteine and the closing phenylalanine or tryptophan.

v_gene,CDR3aa
TRBV19,ASSRGGADGYT
TRBV15,ATSRDYSQETQY
TRBV7-2,ASIAQAFISYNSPLH
TRBV4-1,ASSLGGWQTQY
TRBV29-1,SLSSRTNTEAF
TRBV6-5,ASSYPTGRAF
TRBV5-6,ASSPRSTWTEAF
TRBV7-9,ASSTYTGGQETQY
TRBV6-5,VSREDGIGSPLH
TRBV24-1,ATSSGGTSQPQH
TRBV6-1,ASSERQANTEAF
TRBV10-1,ASRGGLSPLH
TRBV29-1,SVELAGGEQY
TRBV29-1,SFETTGDYGYT
TRBV27,ASSTEGGNSPLH
TRBV7-7,ASSLGGTSFRETQY
TRBV24-1,ATSEAQETQY
TRBV24-1,ATRGLALNTGELF
TRBV10-3,AIQGGMGEQY
TRBV3-1,ASSPGLGEETQY
TRBV14,ASSLVGTPAYGQY
TRBV6-1,ASRRYSPYEQY
TRBV9,ASSVGERNTGELF
TRBV10-3,AIPTSRNTGELF
TRBV2,AGGDIGQPAF
TRBV24-1,ATSDSTGANVLT
TRBV5-4,ASSLAGARETQY
TRBV7-2,ASSSTSTYEQY
TRBV5-1,ASRLASSYERY
TRBV4-3,ASSQDRWDSAY
TRBV12-3/TRBV12-4,ASSRLAGGHTGELF
TRBV15,ATSRGGLNHYGYT
TRBV7-8,ASSFGTGPYEQY
TRBV12-3/TRBV12-4,ASHEQPQH
TRBV7-2,ASSPRTGVNYEQY
TRBV5-1,ASSSRQGANTIY
TRBV5-5,ASSGGGSNYGYT
TRBV6-5,ASSSRRSNSPLH
TRBV12-3/TRBV12-4,ASSTDISNQPQH
TRBV7-9,ASSLGTVIQETQY
TRBV29-1,SRGGAGYGYT
TRBV10-3,AISESWPEGNQPQH
TRBV2,ASTEVADNSPLH
TRBV5-1,ASWTGGKETQY
TRBV4-3,ASSQVGQQPQH
TRBV6-6,ASRATSGQPQH
TRBV6-6,ASRETGYDSPLH
TRBV29-1,SVEAATYEQY
TRBV7-2,ASSPFRTGAQPQH
TRBV5-1,ASSLALSLEQY
TRBV7-3,ASSLAGGHNSPLH
TRBV7-9,ASGTGGSNQPQH
TRBV6-6,ASKTALLTEAF
TRBV7-6,ASSVAVGEDSPLH
TRBV19,ASSPDGERGPQY
TRBV5-1,ASSLSQTYEQY
TRBV20-1,SARSLGGQTQY
TRBV10-3,AISVSKVRETNTGELF
TRBV20-1,SASLAYHQPQH
TRBV14,ASSQIRESFGGSPLH